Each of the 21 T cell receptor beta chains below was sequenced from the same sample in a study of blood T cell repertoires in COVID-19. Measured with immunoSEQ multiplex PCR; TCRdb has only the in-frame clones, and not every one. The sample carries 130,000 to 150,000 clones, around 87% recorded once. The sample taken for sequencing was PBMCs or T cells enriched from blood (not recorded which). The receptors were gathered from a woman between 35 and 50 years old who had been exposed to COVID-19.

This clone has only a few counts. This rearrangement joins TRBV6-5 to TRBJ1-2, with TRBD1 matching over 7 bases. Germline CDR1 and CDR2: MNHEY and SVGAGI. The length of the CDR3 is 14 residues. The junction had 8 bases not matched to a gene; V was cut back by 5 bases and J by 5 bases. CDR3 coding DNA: TGTGCCAGCAGTAAACTGACAGGGTATTATGGCTACACCTTC. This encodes CASSKLTGYYGYTF.

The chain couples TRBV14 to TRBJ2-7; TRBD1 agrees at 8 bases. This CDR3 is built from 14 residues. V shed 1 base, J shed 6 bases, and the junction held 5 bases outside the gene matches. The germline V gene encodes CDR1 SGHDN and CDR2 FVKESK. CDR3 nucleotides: TGTGCCAGCAGCCAAGGGACAGGGACGGGCGAGCAGTACTTC. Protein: CASSQGTGTGEQYF.

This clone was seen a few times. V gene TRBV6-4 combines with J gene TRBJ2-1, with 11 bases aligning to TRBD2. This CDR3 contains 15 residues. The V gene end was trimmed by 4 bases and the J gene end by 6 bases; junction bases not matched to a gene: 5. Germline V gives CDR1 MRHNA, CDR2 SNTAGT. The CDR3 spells CASSVSGGAVNEQFF. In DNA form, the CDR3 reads TGTGCCAGCAGTGTTAGCGGGGGGGCCGTCAATGAGCAGTTCTTC.

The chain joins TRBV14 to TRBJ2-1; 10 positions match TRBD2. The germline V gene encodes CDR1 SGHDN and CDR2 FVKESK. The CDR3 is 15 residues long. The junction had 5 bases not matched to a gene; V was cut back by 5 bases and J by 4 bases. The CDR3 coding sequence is TGTGCCAGCAGCTTACTAGCGGGGAAATACAATGAGCAGTTCTTC. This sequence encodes CASSLLAGKYNEQFF. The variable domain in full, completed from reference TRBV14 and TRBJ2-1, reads EAGVTQFPSHSVIEKGQTVTLRCDPISGHDNLYWYRRVMGKEIKFLLHFVKESKQDESGMPNNRFLAERTGGTYSTLKVQPAELEDSGVYFCASSLLAGKYNEQFFGPGTRLTVL.

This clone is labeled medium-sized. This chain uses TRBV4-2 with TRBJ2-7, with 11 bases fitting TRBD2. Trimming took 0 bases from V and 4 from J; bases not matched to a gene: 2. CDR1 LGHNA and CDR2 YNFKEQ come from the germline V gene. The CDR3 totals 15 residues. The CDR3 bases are TGTGCCAGCAGCCAAGATACTAGCGGGGGTTACGAGCAGTACTTC. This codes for CASSQDTSGGYEQYF.

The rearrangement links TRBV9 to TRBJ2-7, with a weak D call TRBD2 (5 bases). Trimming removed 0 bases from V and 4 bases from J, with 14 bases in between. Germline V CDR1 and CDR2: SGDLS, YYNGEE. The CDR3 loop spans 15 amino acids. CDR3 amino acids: CASSVEPSTVYEQYF. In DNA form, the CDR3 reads TGTGCCAGCAGCGTAGAGCCTAGCACCGTTTACGAGCAGTACTTC.

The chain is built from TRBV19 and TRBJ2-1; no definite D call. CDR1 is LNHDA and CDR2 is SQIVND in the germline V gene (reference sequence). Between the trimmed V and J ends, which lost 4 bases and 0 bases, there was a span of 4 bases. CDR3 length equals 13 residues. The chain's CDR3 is CASSTVSYNEQFF. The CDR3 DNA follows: TGTGCCAGTAGTACAGTCTCCTACAATGAGCAGTTCTTC.

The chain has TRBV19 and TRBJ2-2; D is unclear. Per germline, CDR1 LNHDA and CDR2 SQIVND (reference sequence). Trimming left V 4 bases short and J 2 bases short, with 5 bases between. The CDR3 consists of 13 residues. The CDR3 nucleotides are TGTGCCAGTAGTAGGAGTAACACCGGGGAGCTGTTTTTT. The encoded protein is CASSRSNTGELFF. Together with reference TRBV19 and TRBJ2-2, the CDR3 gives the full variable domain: DGGITQSPKYLFRKEGQNVTLSCEQNLNHDAMYWYRQDPGQGLRLIYYSQIVNDFQKGDIAEGYSVSREKKESFPLTVTSAQKNPTAFYLCASSRSNTGELFFGEGSRLTVL.

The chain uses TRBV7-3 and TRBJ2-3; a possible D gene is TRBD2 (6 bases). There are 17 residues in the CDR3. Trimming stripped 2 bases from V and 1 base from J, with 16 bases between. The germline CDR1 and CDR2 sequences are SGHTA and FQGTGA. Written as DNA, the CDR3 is TGTGCCAGCAGCTTAGTAGGAGGGAAGTGGGGCACAGATACGCAGTATTTT. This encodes CASSLVGGKWGTDTQYF.

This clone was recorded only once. CDR3 sequence reads: CASSPPSITAEAFF. The CDR3 nucleotides read TGTGCCAGCAGTCCACCCTCCATTACGGCTGAAGCTTTCTTT. This chain uses TRBV28 with TRBJ1-1; D not certain. V was cut by 5 bases and J by 6 bases, with 16 bases left in between. Germline CDR1 and CDR2: MDHEN and SYDVKM. This CDR3 spans 14 amino acids.

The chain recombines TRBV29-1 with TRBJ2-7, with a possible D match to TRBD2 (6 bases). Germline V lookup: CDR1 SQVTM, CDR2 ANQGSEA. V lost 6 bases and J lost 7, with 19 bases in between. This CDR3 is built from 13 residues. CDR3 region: CSVGLRRVWEQYF. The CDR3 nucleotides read TGCAGCGTGGGACTCAGGCGGGTCTGGGAGCAGTACTTC.

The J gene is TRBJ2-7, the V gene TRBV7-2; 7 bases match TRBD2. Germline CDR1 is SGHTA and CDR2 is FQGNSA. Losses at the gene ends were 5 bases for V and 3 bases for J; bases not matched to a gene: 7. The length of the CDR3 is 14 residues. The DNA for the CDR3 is TGTGCCAGCAGCCCCCAGGCGGGAGTCTACGAGCAGTACTTC. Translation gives CASSPQAGVYEQYF.

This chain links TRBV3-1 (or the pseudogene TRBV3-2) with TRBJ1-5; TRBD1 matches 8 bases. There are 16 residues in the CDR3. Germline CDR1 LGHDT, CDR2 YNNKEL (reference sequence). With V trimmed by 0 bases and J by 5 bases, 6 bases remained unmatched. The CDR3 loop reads CASSQDFPGGHQPQHF. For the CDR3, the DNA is TGTGCCAGCAGCCAAGATTTTCCAGGGGGCCATCAGCCCCAGCATTTT.

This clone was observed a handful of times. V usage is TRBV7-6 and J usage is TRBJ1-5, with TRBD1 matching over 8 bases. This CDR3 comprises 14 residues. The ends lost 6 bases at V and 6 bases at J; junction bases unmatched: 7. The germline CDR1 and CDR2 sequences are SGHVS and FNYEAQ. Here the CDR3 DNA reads TGTGCCAGCAGTCCAGGGGGCGCGGGTCAGCCCCAGCATTTT. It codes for CASSPGGAGQPQHF.

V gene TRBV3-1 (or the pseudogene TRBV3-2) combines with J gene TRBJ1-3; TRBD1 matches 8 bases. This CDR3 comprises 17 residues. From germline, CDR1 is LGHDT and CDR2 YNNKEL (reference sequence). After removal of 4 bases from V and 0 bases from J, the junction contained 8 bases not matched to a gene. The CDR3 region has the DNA TGTGCCAGCAGCCGAAGATACAGGGGGGACTCTGGAAACACCATATATTTT. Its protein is CASSRRYRGDSGNTIYF.

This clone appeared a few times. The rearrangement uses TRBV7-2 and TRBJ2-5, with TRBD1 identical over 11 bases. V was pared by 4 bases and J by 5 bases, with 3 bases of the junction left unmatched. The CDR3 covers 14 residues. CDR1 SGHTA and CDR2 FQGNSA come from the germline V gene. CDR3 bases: TGTGCCAGCAGCTCCGGGACAGGGGGTGAGACCCAGTACTTC. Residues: CASSSGTGGETQYF.

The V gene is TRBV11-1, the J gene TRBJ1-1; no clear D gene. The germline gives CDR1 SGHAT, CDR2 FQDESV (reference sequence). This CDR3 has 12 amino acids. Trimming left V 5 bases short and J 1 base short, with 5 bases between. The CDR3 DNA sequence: TGTGCCAGCAGCCCCAAGAACACTGAAGCTTTCTTT. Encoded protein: CASSPKNTEAFF.

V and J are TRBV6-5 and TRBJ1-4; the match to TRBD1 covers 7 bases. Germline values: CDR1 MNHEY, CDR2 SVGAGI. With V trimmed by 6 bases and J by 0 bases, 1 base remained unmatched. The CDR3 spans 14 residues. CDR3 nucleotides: TGTGCCAGCAGGACAGGGTCAACTAATGAAAAACTGTTTTTT. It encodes CASRTGSTNEKLFF.

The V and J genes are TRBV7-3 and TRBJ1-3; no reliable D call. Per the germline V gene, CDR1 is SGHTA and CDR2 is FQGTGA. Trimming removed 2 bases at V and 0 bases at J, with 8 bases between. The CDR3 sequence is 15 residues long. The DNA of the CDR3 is TGTGCCAGCAGCTTAGATGCGGGCTCTGGAAACACCATATATTTT. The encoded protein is CASSLDAGSGNTIYF.

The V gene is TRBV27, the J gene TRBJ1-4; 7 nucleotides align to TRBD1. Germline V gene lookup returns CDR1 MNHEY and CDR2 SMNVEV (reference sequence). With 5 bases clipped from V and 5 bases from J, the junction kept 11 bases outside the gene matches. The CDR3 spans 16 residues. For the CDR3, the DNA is TGTGCCAGCAGTGTAGGAATGGGGACAGCAAATGAAAAACTGTTTTTT. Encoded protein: CASSVGMGTANEKLFF.

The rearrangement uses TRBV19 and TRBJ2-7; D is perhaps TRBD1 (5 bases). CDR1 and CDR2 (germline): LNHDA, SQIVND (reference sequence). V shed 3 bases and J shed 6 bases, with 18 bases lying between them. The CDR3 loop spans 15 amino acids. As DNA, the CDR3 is TGTGCCAGTAGTATTGAGCAGGGTTCGTTGTTCGAGCAGTACTTC. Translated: CASSIEQGSLFEQYF. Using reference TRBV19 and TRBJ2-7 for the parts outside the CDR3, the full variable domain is DGGITQSPKYLFRKEGQNVTLSCEQNLNHDAMYWYRQDPGQGLRLIYYSQIVNDFQKGDIAEGYSVSREKKESFPLTVTSAQKNPTAFYLCASSIEQGSLFEQYFGPGTRLTVT.